The clone carrying this TCR beta chain was counted ten times or more. Patients aged 18 to 65 had newly diagnosed hyperthyroidism lasting under 2 months. Any patient presenting with uncontrolled infection, other autoimmune disease, pregnancy or lactation was left out. The data originate from a study of T cells in Graves' hyperthyroidism and ophthalmopathy. It was RNA transcripts that yielded the amplified TCR beta CDR3 regions. A first-round RT-PCR of the TCR CDR3 used the HTBI primer set. MiXCR was run by TCRdb on the multiplex PCR reads, yielding one entry per CDR3 protein. The sample includes about 400,000 distinct CDR3 sequences, less than 15% of them seen just once. Trimming removed 5 bases at V and 7 bases at J, with 24 bases between. This CDR3 region has 16 residues. CDR1 is SGHTA, CDR2 FQGNSA, per germline.

The sequence derives from a woman aged 18 to 35 with Graves' hyperthyroidism. Source material: blood. The rearrangement uses TRBV7-2 and TRBJ2-7; D is possibly TRBD1 or TRBD2 (5 bases each). The DNA of the CDR3 is TGTGCCAGCAGCCCTAAGGGGAGTCACTTTTCGGGAGAGCAGTACTTC. This codes for CASSPKGSHFSGEQYF.